This T cell receptor (beta chain) derives from a study of T cell repertoires in cytomegalovirus infection. Across the study: Use of recently identified HLA-C-restricted and well-studied HLA-B-restricted CMV epitopes was part of the study. In public TCR beta signatures, there were indications of both CMV infection and matching HLA type.

A remark on this clonotype: Its specificity is not known.

TCRdb re-called the reads through MiXCR, storing one row per CDR3 protein. The profile shows 200,000 or so distinct CDR3 sequences, roughly 34% of them singletons. Germline loops: CDR1 DFQATT, CDR2 SNEGSKA (reference sequence). The length of the CDR3 is 17 residues. Unmatched junction bases numbered 12, after V lost 5 bases and J lost 2 bases. Study results and limitations: Clonotypes of TCR beta that were HLA-C-restricted and CMV-specific dominated the ex vivo response.

The starting material was CD8+ T cells from cultured PBMCs, obtained from culture after CMV antigen stimulation. This TCR was sampled from a human donor in good health (CMV status not recorded). Some clones in this sample may be carry-over from other donors' samples. The rearrangement joins TRBV20-1 to TRBJ1-4; 9 bases are a match to TRBD1. Here the CDR3 reads CSASRTGGVWTNEKLFF. In DNA, the CDR3 is TGCAGTGCTTCGAGAACAGGGGGCGTTTGGACTAATGAAAAACTGTTTTTT.